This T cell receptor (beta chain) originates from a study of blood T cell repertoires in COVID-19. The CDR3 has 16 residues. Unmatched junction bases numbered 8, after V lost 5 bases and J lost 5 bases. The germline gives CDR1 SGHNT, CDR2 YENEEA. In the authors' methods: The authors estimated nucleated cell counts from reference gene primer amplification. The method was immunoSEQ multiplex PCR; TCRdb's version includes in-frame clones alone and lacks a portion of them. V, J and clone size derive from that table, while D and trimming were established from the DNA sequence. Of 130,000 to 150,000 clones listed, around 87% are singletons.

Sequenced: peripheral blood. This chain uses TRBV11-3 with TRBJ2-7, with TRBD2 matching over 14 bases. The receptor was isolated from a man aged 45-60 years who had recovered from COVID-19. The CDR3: CASSHTGLAGGHEQYF. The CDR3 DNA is TGTGCCAGCAGCCACACAGGACTAGCGGGGGGCCACGAGCAGTACTTC.